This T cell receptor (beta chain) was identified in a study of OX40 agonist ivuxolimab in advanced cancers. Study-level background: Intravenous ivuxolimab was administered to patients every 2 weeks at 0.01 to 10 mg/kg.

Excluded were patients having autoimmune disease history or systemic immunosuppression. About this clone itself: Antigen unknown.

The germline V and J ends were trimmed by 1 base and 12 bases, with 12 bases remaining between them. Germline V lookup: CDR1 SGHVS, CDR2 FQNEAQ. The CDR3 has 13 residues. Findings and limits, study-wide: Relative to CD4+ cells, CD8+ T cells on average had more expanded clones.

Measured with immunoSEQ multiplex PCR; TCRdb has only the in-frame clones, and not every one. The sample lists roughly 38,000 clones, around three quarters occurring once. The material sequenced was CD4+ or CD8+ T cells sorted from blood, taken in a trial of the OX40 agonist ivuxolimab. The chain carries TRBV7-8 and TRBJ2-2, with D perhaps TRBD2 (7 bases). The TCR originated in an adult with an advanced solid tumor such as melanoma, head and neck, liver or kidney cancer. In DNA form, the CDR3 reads TGTGCCAGCAGCTTAGGAGGGGGGGGGCAGCTGTTTTTT. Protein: CASSLGGGGQLFF.